Presented here are 28 T cell receptor beta chains from one specimen sequenced in a study of blood T cell repertoires in COVID-19. The method was immunoSEQ multiplex PCR; TCRdb's version includes in-frame clones alone and lacks a portion of them. The sample holds approximately 200,000 clones, roughly 87% seen once. What was sequenced was PBMCs or T cells enriched from blood (not recorded which). All receptors come from a woman younger than 45 who had recovered from COVID-19.

CDR3 residues: CASSHSSTDTQYF. The DNA for the CDR3 is TGTGCCAGCAGCCACAGTAGCACAGATACGCAGTATTTT. The gene calls are TRBV5-4 and TRBJ2-3; D gene ambiguous. V lost 4 bases and J lost 0, with 6 bases in between. The CDR3 is made up of 13 amino acids. Germline CDR1 and CDR2: SGHNT and YYREEE (reference sequence).

The chain uses TRBV7-2 and TRBJ2-7; 9 bases match TRBD2. Germline loops: CDR1 SGHTA, CDR2 FQGNSA. The CDR3 loop spans 15 amino acids. V gave up 5 bases and J gave up 2 bases; unmatched junction bases: 7. The CDR3 bases are TGTGCCAGCAGCGTTAGCGGGGGTGACACCTACGAGCAGTACTTC. Amino acid sequence: CASSVSGGDTYEQYF. Combining the CDR3 with reference TRBV7-2 and TRBJ2-7 gives the whole variable domain GAGVSQSPSNKVTEKGKDVELRCDPISGHTALYWYRQSLGQGLEFLIYFQGNSAPDKSGLPSDRFSAERTGGSVSTLTIQRTQQEDSAVYLCASSVSGGDTYEQYFGPGTRLTVT.

The count of this clone is one. The chain recombines TRBV5-4 with TRBJ2-7; no clear D gene. Between the trimmed V and J ends, which lost 4 bases and 6 bases, there was a span of 20 bases. This CDR3 contains 15 residues. The germline V gene encodes CDR1 SGHNT and CDR2 YYREEE (reference sequence). CDR3 in DNA: TGTGCCAGCAGCCTAGGCGGCTCGTTAGCTACCGAGCAGTACTTC. This translates into CASSLGGSLATEQYF.

This chain uses TRBV10-1 with TRBJ1-2; 7 bases match TRBD1. V dropped 6 bases and J dropped 2; count of bases not matched to a gene: 12. This CDR3 is 16 amino acids long. CDR1 WNHNN and CDR2 SYGVQD come from the germline V gene (reference sequence). Written as DNA, the CDR3 is TGCGCCAGCAGCGAAACTCTAGCACAGGGGAACTATGGCTACACCTTC. Its translation is CASSETLAQGNYGYTF.

The chain links TRBV3-1 (or the pseudogene TRBV3-2) to TRBJ2-7; 9 nucleotides match TRBD2. The length of the CDR3 is 16 residues. Per germline, CDR1 LGHDT and CDR2 YNNKEL (reference sequence). The trim removed 1 base at V and 5 bases at J, leaving 9 bases unmatched. The CDR3 nucleotides are TGTGCCAGCAGCCAAGTTTTAGCGGGGGCCGGGAACGAGCAGTACTTC. Amino acid sequence: CASSQVLAGAGNEQYF.

For the CDR3, the DNA is TGTGCCAGCAGTCCCGGGACAACAAATAGCAATCAGCCCCAGCATTTT. It translates to CASSPGTTNSNQPQHF. The chain carries TRBV5-8 and TRBJ1-5; the D gene is possibly TRBD1 (6 bases). Germline assignment: CDR1 SGHTS and CDR2 YDEGEE. This CDR3 has 16 residues. V lost 5 bases, J lost 0 bases, and 15 bases lay in between.

V usage is TRBV9 and J usage is TRBJ2-3, with 7 bases matching TRBD2. Germline-derived CDR1 and CDR2 are SGDLS and YYNGEE. With 1 base clipped from V and 3 bases from J, the junction kept 8 bases outside the gene matches. The CDR3 sequence is 16 residues long. Here the CDR3 DNA reads TGTGCCAGCAGCGTAACGTCTGCGGGAGTAACAGATACGCAGTATTTT. It codes for CASSVTSAGVTDTQYF.

The genes are TRBV7-3 and TRBJ1-1, with D hard to call. Germline CDR1 SGHTA, CDR2 FQGTGA. V dropped 4 bases and J dropped 1 base, with 7 bases sitting between them. This CDR3 has 13 residues. DNA of the CDR3: TGTGCCAGCAGCTCATCAGGGAACACTGAAGCTTTCTTT. It is translated as CASSSSGNTEAFF.

The V and J genes are TRBV7-2 and TRBJ1-2; 10 nucleotides agree with TRBD1. CDR1 SGHTA and CDR2 FQGNSA come from the germline V gene. This CDR3 comprises 15 residues. V dropped 6 bases and J dropped 3; count of bases not matched to a gene: 7. CDR3 amino acids: CASSTGTGAYYGYTF. The CDR3 DNA reads as TGTGCCAGCAGTACCGGGACAGGGGCCTACTATGGCTACACCTTC.

The J gene is TRBJ2-7, the V gene TRBV9; D perhaps matches TRBD2 (6 bases). The CDR3 has 14 amino acids. Germline CDR1 is SGDLS and CDR2 is YYNGEE. Trimming shortened V by 1 base and J by 6 bases, and 14 bases separated the two germline ends. CDR3 DNA sequence: TGTGCCAGCAGCGTAACCGCGGGAAGAGTCGAGCAGTACTTC. Amino acid sequence: CASSVTAGRVEQYF. The variable domain in full, with the rest retrieved from reference TRBV9 and TRBJ2-7, is DSGVTQTPKHLITATGQRVTLRCSPRSGDLSVYWYQQSLDQGLQFLIQYYNGEERAKGNILERFSAQQFPDLHSELNLSSLELGDSALYFCASSVTAGRVEQYFGPGTRLTVT.

This clone was recorded a few times. V gene TRBV10-3 combines with J gene TRBJ2-5, with 13 bases identical to TRBD2. V shed 11 bases and J 7 bases; nucleotides not matched to a gene: 10. The germline gives CDR1 ENHRY, CDR2 SYGVKD. CDR3 size: 14 residues. The DNA of the CDR3 is TGTGCCCGAGGGACTAGCGGGGTTTCAGTGACCCAGTACTTC. Translating it yields CARGTSGVSVTQYF.

The DNA for the CDR3 is TGTGCCAGCTCACCCGACAGGATATACAATGAGCAGTTCTTC. As protein: CASSPDRIYNEQFF. This sequence joins TRBV18 and TRBJ2-1, with D possibly TRBD1 on 6 matching bases. Germline CDR1 reads KGHSH; CDR2 reads LQKENI. Trimming pared 3 bases from V and 4 bases from J, leaving 10 bases between. The length of the CDR3 is 14 residues.

The chain has TRBV7-9 and TRBJ1-1; 9 bases are shared with TRBD1. Germline values: CDR1 SEHNR, CDR2 FQNEAQ (reference sequence). Unmatched junction bases numbered 11, after V lost 6 bases and J lost 6 bases. The CDR3 consists of 15 residues. CDR3 loop: CASSLTGGVKAEAFF. Written as DNA, the CDR3 is TGTGCCAGCAGTCTTACAGGGGGCGTGAAGGCTGAAGCTTTCTTT.

The chain is built from TRBV16 and TRBJ1-1; 9 nucleotides match TRBD1. From germline, CDR1 is KGHSY and CDR2 FQNENV. The CDR3 totals 15 residues. After removal of 3 bases from V and 7 bases from J, the junction contained 9 bases not matched to a gene. The CDR3 DNA is TGTGCCAGCAGCCACTTATCACAGGGGGCAGGTGAAGCTTTCTTT. This sequence encodes CASSHLSQGAGEAFF. Full variable domain (rest looked up from reference TRBV16 and TRBJ1-1): GEEVAQTPKHLVRGEGQKAKLYCAPIKGHSYVFWYQQVLKNEFKFLISFQNENVFDETGMPKERFSAKCLPNSPCSLEIQATKLEDSAVYFCASSHLSQGAGEAFFGQGTRLTVV.

The rearrangement uses TRBV7-8 and TRBJ1-4; D remains ambiguous. CDR1 SGHVS and CDR2 FQNEAQ come from the germline V gene. CDR3 length: 14 amino acids. V shed 5 bases and J shed 6 bases, with 13 bases lying between them. The CDR3 region is CASSLSKADEKLFF. The CDR3, as DNA: TGTGCCAGCAGCCTCAGCAAAGCGGATGAAAAACTGTTTTTT.

V and J are TRBV5-1 and TRBJ2-3; the D gene is possibly TRBD2 (5 bases). The CDR3 covers 18 residues. Germline CDR1 and CDR2: SGHRS and YFSETQ. The ends were cut back, 4 bases at V and 2 bases at J, with 23 bases in the middle. CDR3 amino acids: CASSDGSFGREITDTQYF. Written as DNA, the CDR3 is TGCGCCAGCAGCGACGGGTCATTCGGTCGGGAAATCACAGATACGCAGTATTTT.

The chain has TRBV24-1 and TRBJ1-2; 10 bases are shared with TRBD1. Germline V gene sequence: CDR1 KGHDR, CDR2 SFDVKD. Trimming at V came to 4 bases and at J to 4 bases, leaving 11 bases not matched to a gene. The CDR3 has 17 residues. CDR3 residues: CATSDTGTGDYSYGYTF. DNA for the CDR3: TGTGCCACCAGTGACACCGGGACAGGGGACTACTCCTATGGCTACACCTTC.

The V and J genes are TRBV18 and TRBJ1-5; D uncertain. The V gene's germline CDR1 is KGHSH and CDR2 LQKENI. Trimming removed 4 bases at V and 0 bases at J, with 7 bases between. There are 14 residues in the CDR3. Here the CDR3 DNA reads TGTGCCAGCTCACAACTCTTTAGCAATCAGCCCCAGCATTTT. It specifies CASSQLFSNQPQHF.

This clone was observed a single time. The rearrangement joins TRBV7-8 to TRBJ1-1, with D tentatively TRBD1 (5 bases). Germline V gives CDR1 SGHVS, CDR2 FQNEAQ. This CDR3 spans 14 amino acids. V lost 4 bases to trimming and J lost 6 bases, with 15 bases between them. CDR3 coding DNA: TGTGCCAGCAGCTCGACTGGTGGGGGGGCTGAAGCTTTCTTT. Amino acids: CASSSTGGGAEAFF.

CDR3 sequence: CASSLLGTSFNEQFF. CDR3 bases: TGTGCCAGCAGTTTACTCGGGACTAGTTTCAATGAGCAGTTCTTC. The chain combines TRBV13 with TRBJ2-1, with 8 bases fitting TRBD2. This CDR3 is 15 amino acids long. Trimming removed 6 bases from V and 6 bases from J; junction bases left unmatched: 10. CDR1 is PRHDT, CDR2 FYEKMQ, per germline (reference sequence). Complete variable domain (other parts from reference TRBV13 and TRBJ2-1): AAGVIQSPRHLIKEKRETATLKCYPIPRHDTVYWYQQGPGQDPQFLISFYEKMQSDKGSIPDRFSAQQFSDYHSELNMSSLELGDSALYFCASSLLGTSFNEQFFGPGTRLTVL.

The V gene is TRBV10-3, the J gene TRBJ1-1; 8 bases map to TRBD1. Germline V lookup: CDR1 ENHRY, CDR2 SYGVKD. The CDR3 has 15 amino acids. V shed 6 bases, J shed 6 bases, and the junction held 12 bases outside the gene matches. The CDR3 nucleotides are TGTGCCATCAGCCAGGTGGCAGGGGGCAGCGCTGAAGCTTTCTTT. Encoded protein: CAISQVAGGSAEAFF.

This clone was picked up many times. Other DNA sequences in this sample translate to the same CDR3. This rearrangement joins TRBV5-1 to TRBJ2-7, with D tentatively TRBD2 (6 bases). V lost 3 bases and J lost 2, with 12 bases in between. The CDR3 is made up of 14 amino acids. Germline CDR1 reads SGHRS; CDR2 reads YFSETQ. CDR3 sequence reads: CASSSGTLTYEQYF. Here the CDR3 DNA reads TGCGCCAGCAGCTCCGGGACTCTAACCTACGAGCAGTACTTC.

This chain uses TRBV7-3 with TRBJ2-3, with TRBD2 identical over 11 bases. Trimming took 1 base from V and 5 from J; bases not matched to a gene: 20. Germline V gene data show CDR1 as SGHTA and CDR2 as FQGTGA. CDR3 size: 21 residues. The CDR3 is CASSLMPANVLAGGEGDTQYF. Written as DNA, the CDR3 is TGTGCCAGCAGCTTAATGCCAGCGAACGTGCTAGCGGGAGGTGAGGGAGATACGCAGTATTTT.

The rearrangement joins TRBV23-1 to TRBJ2-5; D is perhaps TRBD1 (6 bases). TRBV23-1 is an ORF, and what it does is uncertain. Trimming took 2 bases from V and 0 from J, leaving 19 bases between them. This CDR3 contains 18 residues. CDR3 DNA sequence: TGCGCCAGCAGTCAAGAAAATGGACAGCCTACGTACCAAGAGACCCAGTACTTC. This codes for CASSQENGQPTYQETQYF.

The chain employs TRBV6-5 and TRBJ1-3; 8 positions match TRBD1. CDR1 is MNHEY, CDR2 SVGAGI, per germline. V lost 2 bases, J lost 2 bases, and 5 bases stayed unmatched. The CDR3 totals 16 residues. The CDR3: CASSYTDRGPGNTIYF. The CDR3 DNA follows: TGTGCCAGCAGTTACACCGACAGGGGCCCTGGAAACACCATATATTTT.

The chain carries TRBV11-3 and TRBJ2-1, with a tentative D call TRBD2 (5 bases). The V end was cut by 1 base, the J end by 5 bases, with 12 bases between. This CDR3 spans 15 amino acids. Germline lookup yields CDR1 SGHNT and CDR2 YENEEA. The CDR3 reads CASSLGLPGDNEQFF. In nucleotides, the CDR3 is TGTGCCAGCAGCTTAGGACTCCCCGGGGACAATGAGCAGTTCTTC.

The V and J genes are TRBV9 and TRBJ1-3; no firm D call. Deletions cut 4 bases from V and 8 bases from J, with 10 bases between. The CDR3 length is 12 residues. Germline CDR1 SGDLS, CDR2 YYNGEE. CDR3 sequence (DNA): TGTGCCAGCAGCCAACTTCGGGACACCATATATTTT. It yields the protein CASSQLRDTIYF. The full variable domain, completed using reference TRBV9 and TRBJ1-3, is DSGVTQTPKHLITATGQRVTLRCSPRSGDLSVYWYQQSLDQGLQFLIQYYNGEERAKGNILERFSAQQFPDLHSELNLSSLELGDSALYFCASSQLRDTIYFGEGSWLTVV.

Comments on this clone: This same CDR3 is encoded by further DNA sequences in the sample. J is TRBJ2-1 and V is TRBV24-1; 7 bases agree with TRBD2. The CDR3 contains 14 residues. Trimming cost V 10 bases and J 1 base; bases outside gene matches: 6. Germline-derived CDR1 and CDR2 are KGHDR and SFDVKD. This chain's CDR3 is CATASGSSYNEQFF. As DNA, the CDR3 is TGTGCCACAGCTAGCGGCTCGTCCTACAATGAGCAGTTCTTC.